These T cell receptor beta chains were read from a single sample in a study of T cell repertoires in cytomegalovirus infection. TCRdb fed the reads into MiXCR, producing one record per CDR3 protein. The table shows roughly 200,000 distinct CDR3 sequences, with roughly 9.8% occurring only once. The sample consisted of PBMCs. These receptors were collected from a human donor in good health (CMV status not recorded). Some clones in this sample may be carry-over from other donors' samples. Both conserved end residues are part of each CDR3. A D gene is named only where the DNA matches it firmly. Clone size, where shown, is once, few, many, or a class for clones that have expanded.

clone_size,d_call,j_call,v_call,cdr3_nt,cdr3_aa
once,TRBD2,TRBJ2-1,TRBV15,TGTGCCACCAGCAGAGATAGGGGCGGGGGGGCCCATGAGCAGTTCTTC,CATSRDRGGGAHEQFF
many,.,TRBJ1-2,TRBV28,TGTGCCAGCAGTTTGGCTCCCAGCAGGTCCCCTAACTATGGCTACACCTTC,CASSLAPSRSPNYGYTF
few,TRBD1,TRBJ1-5,TRBV6-2/TRBV6-3,TGTGCCAGCACCACAGGGGCTGGCCGGTACCAGCATTTT,CASTTGAGRYQHF
few,TRBD2,TRBJ2-3,TRBV29-1,TGCAGCGAGGGACTAGCGGGAGGAACGCAGTATTTT,CSEGLAGGTQYF
many,TRBD1,TRBJ1-6,TRBV7-8,TGTGCCAGCAGCTTAGCGGGACAGAATTCACCCCTCCACTTT,CASSLAGQNSPLHF
.,TRBD1,TRBJ1-5,TRBV20-1,TGCAGTGCTAGTCACCCGGGACAGGGGGTTTCGGGCAATCAGCCCCAGCATTTT,CSASHPGQGVSGNQPQHF
many,TRBD1,TRBJ1-2,TRBV11-3,TGTGCCAGCAGCTCCTCTAACAGGGGAGGTGAAAGTGGCTACACCTTC,CASSSSNRGGESGYTF
.,TRBD2,TRBJ2-1,TRBV20-1,TGCAGTGCCAGCCTAGCGGGTGGGGGTCACAATGAGCAGTTCTTC,CSASLAGGGHNEQFF
many,TRBD2,TRBJ2-1,TRBV7-2,TGTGCCAGCAGACCAACTAGCGGACTATACAATGAGCAGTTCTTC,CASRPTSGLYNEQFF
.,TRBD1,TRBJ2-3,TRBV30,TGTGCCTGGAGCGGGACAGTCACAGATACGCAGTATTTT,CAWSGTVTDTQYF
few,.,TRBJ2-1,TRBV10-3,TGTGCCATCAAGGGGATCTACAATGAGCAGTTCTTC,CAIKGIYNEQFF
many,.,TRBJ2-1,TRBV7-2,TGTGCCAGCAGCGGGGTCTATCCGGCGCAGCAGTTCTTC,CASSGVYPAQQFF
few,.,TRBJ1-5,TRBV6-5,TGTGCCAGCAGTTACCTCCGGGGAGGGTGGGATCAGCCCCAGCATTTT,CASSYLRGGWDQPQHF
many,TRBD2,TRBJ2-7,TRBV7-2,TGTGCCAGCAGCTTTACCAGCGGGACCCCCAATAGAGGCGAGCAGTACTTC,CASSFTSGTPNRGEQYF
few,TRBD1,TRBJ2-2,TRBV2,TGTGCCAGCGGTGACAGGGAATACACCGGGGAGCTGTTTTTT,CASGDREYTGELFF
many,.,TRBJ1-4,TRBV28,TGTGCCAGCAGTTCCCCGGCGGGAGAAACTAATGAAAAACTGTTTTTT,CASSSPAGETNEKLFF
many,TRBD1,TRBJ1-5,TRBV7-2,TGTGCCAGCAGCTTAGAGACAGGGCTTAATCAGCCCCAGCATTTT,CASSLETGLNQPQHF
many,.,TRBJ2-5,TRBV7-8,TGTGCCAGCAGCTTAGTCTACCGAAAAGAGAGGACCCAGTACTTC,CASSLVYRKERTQYF
many,.,TRBJ2-1,TRBV7-2,TGTGCCAGCAGCGTTCGGGGAGAGAGGTTCTTC,CASSVRGERFF